The 24 T cell receptor beta chains listed next were all sequenced from one sample in a study of cytomegalovirus exposure and HLA in healthy donors. PCR employed 60 Vbeta and 13 Jbeta primers. Assay: immunoSEQ multiplex PCR; the TCRdb copy retains only in-frame clones and omits some. The table lists some 110,000 clones, 60% to 80% of them singletons, with roughly 6.2% in the top ten. Sequencing was carried out using PBMCs. The origin of the receptors is a man aged 60-69 years in good health and CMV-seropositive.

The chain carries TRBV5-6 and TRBJ2-7, with no clear D. Trimming cost V 1 base and J 0 bases, with 8 bases left between them. The germline CDR1 and CDR2 sequences are SGHDT and YYEEEE. There are 14 residues in the CDR3. CDR3 region: CASSLSRSSYEQYF. In DNA, the CDR3 is TGTGCCAGCAGCTTGTCGAGGAGCTCCTACGAGCAGTACTTC.

This clone occurred once. The chain links TRBV2 to TRBJ1-5; unclear D gene. Trimming removed 5 bases from V and 1 base from J, with 9 bases in between. CDR1 is SNHLY and CDR2 is FYNNEI in the germline V gene. The CDR3 runs 14 residues. The DNA of the CDR3 is TGTGCCAGCAGTTTGGAGGGAAGCAATCAGCCCCAGCATTTT. Protein product: CASSLEGSNQPQHF.

The CDR3 reads CASSWTDSTDTQYF. The CDR3 nucleotides are TGCGCCAGCAGCTGGACAGACAGCACAGATACGCAGTATTTT. The V gene is TRBV5-1, the J gene TRBJ2-3, with D possibly being TRBD1 (6 bases). From germline, CDR1 is SGHRS and CDR2 YFSETQ. Trimming shortened V by 3 bases and J by 0 bases, and 8 bases separated the two germline ends. This CDR3 is built from 14 residues. The variable domain in full, completed from reference TRBV5-1 and TRBJ2-3, reads KAGVTQTPRYLIKTRGQQVTLSCSPISGHRSVSWYQQTPGQGLQFLFEYFSETQRNKGNFPGRFSGRQFSNSRSEMNVSTLELGDSALYLCASSWTDSTDTQYFGPGTRLTVL.

The chain is built from TRBV5-1 and TRBJ2-1; possible D gene TRBD2, 5 bases. Germline lookup yields CDR1 SGHRS and CDR2 YFSETQ. Trimming pared 1 base from V and 8 bases from J, leaving 10 bases between. This CDR3 comprises 13 residues. The CDR3 here is CASSLRGKDEQFF. The CDR3 DNA reads TGCGCCAGCAGCTTGCGGGGTAAAGATGAGCAGTTCTTC.

The rearrangement uses TRBV7-3 and TRBJ2-5; D ambiguous. The closer fit of TRBJ2-7 to the DNA end suggests the J call may be wrong. This CDR3 has 18 amino acids. Germline V gene lookup returns CDR1 SGHTA and CDR2 FQGTGA. The CDR3 sequence is CASSLDTSLLEVSYEQYF. The CDR3 DNA sequence: TGTGCCAGCAGCTTAGATACCTCCCTTCTCGAGGTTTCCTACGAGCAGTACTTC.

The chain has TRBV10-3 and TRBJ2-7; 11 bases are a match to TRBD2. V shed 6 bases and J 2 bases; nucleotides not matched to a gene: 6. The CDR3 runs to 15 residues. Germline-derived CDR1 and CDR2 are ENHRY and SYGVKD. CDR3 DNA sequence: TGTGCCATCAGGTATAGCGGGGGGGATCCCTACGAGCAGTACTTC. Amino acids: CAIRYSGGDPYEQYF.

This clone was seen a single time. The chain joins TRBV2 to TRBJ2-1, with 11 bases aligning to TRBD2. This CDR3 is 14 amino acids long. After removal of 8 bases from V and 6 bases from J, the junction contained 6 bases not matched to a gene. CDR1 and CDR2 (germline): SNHLY, FYNNEI. CDR3 in amino acids: CASLPSGGTNEQFF. The CDR3 DNA follows: TGTGCCAGCTTACCTAGCGGGGGGACCAATGAGCAGTTCTTC. Drawing the rest from reference TRBV2 and TRBJ2-1, the complete variable domain is EPEVTQTPSHQVTQMGQEVILRCVPISNHLYFYWYRQILGQKVEFLVSFYNNEISEKSEIFDDQFSVERPDGSNFTLKIRSTKLEDSAMYFCASLPSGGTNEQFFGPGTRLTVL.

This chain uses TRBV19 with TRBJ2-5, with 13 positions matching TRBD2. This CDR3 contains 15 residues. The germline V gene encodes CDR1 LNHDA and CDR2 SQIVND (reference sequence). J lost 4 bases, V lost 5 bases, and 4 bases had no gene match. The CDR3 protein is CASSLGLAGPETQYF. CDR3 DNA: TGTGCCAGTAGTTTGGGACTAGCGGGGCCAGAGACCCAGTACTTC.

This chain uses TRBV7-9 with TRBJ2-7; TRBD1 matches 8 bases. Trimming cost V 5 bases and J 12 bases; bases outside gene matches: 9. CDR1 and CDR2 (germline): SEHNR, FQNEAQ (reference sequence). The CDR3 is made up of 12 amino acids. The CDR3 protein is CASSPPSGQAYF. The CDR3 DNA is TGTGCCAGCAGCCCTCCCTCGGGACAGGCGTACTTC.

The DNA of the CDR3 is TGTGCCAGCAGCCAGGGCCAGCGGGGGGGGAGTGAGCAGTACTTC. Its protein product is CASSQGQRGGSEQYF. V usage is TRBV4-2 and J usage is TRBJ2-7; 10 nucleotides line up with TRBD2. The CDR3 contains 15 residues. Germline V gives CDR1 LGHNA, CDR2 YNFKEQ. The V segment lost 3 bases and the J segment 7 bases; nucleotides outside the gene matches: 9.

The chain joins TRBV6-5 to TRBJ2-7; 8 bases align to TRBD2. The CDR3 spans 15 residues. The germline gives CDR1 MNHEY, CDR2 SVGAGI. With 6 bases clipped from V and 6 bases from J, the junction kept 13 bases outside the gene matches. CDR3 loop: CASRTLRGGASEQYF. The CDR3 region has the DNA TGTGCCAGCAGGACTCTTCGGGGGGGGGCGAGCGAGCAGTACTTC.

This chain links TRBV9 with TRBJ2-6; TRBD2 is a possible D gene (5 bases). Germline V gene data show CDR1 as SGDLS and CDR2 as YYNGEE. The CDR3 spans 15 residues. Trimming took off 4 bases at V and 2 bases at J, with 10 bases between the two ends. CDR3 DNA: TGTGCCAGCAGCACGCCCGGGACTGGGGCCAACGTCCTGACTTTC. This sequence encodes CASSTPGTGANVLTF. The entire variable domain, with the rest obtained from reference TRBV9 and TRBJ2-6, is as follows: DSGVTQTPKHLITATGQRVTLRCSPRSGDLSVYWYQQSLDQGLQFLIQYYNGEERAKGNILERFSAQQFPDLHSELNLSSLELGDSALYFCASSTPGTGANVLTFGAGSRLTVL.

This chain links TRBV10-2 with TRBJ2-2; D gene uncertain. In germline, CDR1 is WSHSY, CDR2 SAAADI. The V end was cut by 0 bases, the J end by 6 bases, with 8 bases between. The CDR3 is 14 amino acids. In DNA, the CDR3 is TGCGCCAGCAGTGAGTCCACAAGCGCCGGGGAGCTGTTTTTT. Translation gives CASSESTSAGELFF.

The chain links TRBV19 to TRBJ1-2; 7 bases align to TRBD1. Germline loops: CDR1 LNHDA, CDR2 SQIVND (reference sequence). There are 15 residues in the CDR3. V trimming: 5 bases; J trimming: 4 bases; junction bases outside the gene matches: 10. The CDR3 loop reads CASSFLTGRGYGYTF. CDR3 nucleotides: TGTGCCAGTAGTTTCTTGACAGGGCGAGGCTATGGCTACACCTTC.

This clone was counted between two and nine times. The genes are TRBV7-9 and TRBJ1-2; D remains unclear. V gave up 0 bases and J gave up 7 bases, with 12 bases separating them. This CDR3 is 14 amino acids long. Germline V lookup: CDR1 SEHNR, CDR2 FQNEAQ (reference sequence). CDR3 sequence reads: CASSLANSLGGYTF. The CDR3 coding sequence is TGTGCCAGCAGCTTAGCAAACAGTTTGGGTGGCTACACCTTC. Filled out from reference TRBV7-9 and TRBJ1-2, the complete variable domain reads DTGVSQNPRHKITKRGQNVTFRCDPISEHNRLYWYRQTLGQGPEFLTYFQNEAQLEKSRLLSDRFSAERPKGSFSTLEIQRTEQGDSAMYLCASSLANSLGGYTFGSGTRLTVV.

The chain employs TRBV29-1 and TRBJ2-7; tentative D call: TRBD1 (6 bases). CDR1 SQVTM and CDR2 ANQGSEA come from the germline V gene. The CDR3 extends over 12 amino acids. Trimming removed 1 base from V and 3 bases from J, with 7 bases in between. The CDR3: CSVEGDNYEQYF. The CDR3 DNA follows: TGCAGCGTTGAAGGGGACAACTACGAGCAGTACTTC.

CDR3 coding DNA: TGTGCCAGCAGTTTCCCCTCCGGGGGAGGTTTCACTGAAGCTTTCTTT. Its translation: CASSFPSGGGFTEAFF. The J gene is TRBJ1-1, the V gene TRBV28, with a possible D match to TRBD1 (5 bases). Trimming removed 3 bases from V and 4 bases from J, with 18 bases in between. CDR3 length: 16 amino acids. The V gene's germline CDR1 is MDHEN and CDR2 SYDVKM.

The chain has TRBV10-2 and TRBJ2-3; tentatively, D is TRBD1 (6 bases). Trimming took off 6 bases at V and 5 bases at J, with 27 bases between the two ends. Germline V gives CDR1 WSHSY, CDR2 SAAADI. The CDR3 has 18 amino acids. The CDR3 sequence is CASSSGIGQGFKEDTQYF. In DNA form, the CDR3 reads TGCGCCAGCAGCTCGGGTATTGGGCAGGGGTTCAAGGAAGATACGCAGTATTTT.

The rearrangement uses TRBV7-8 and TRBJ1-1; D remains unclear. Trimming shortened V by 1 base and J by 11 bases, and 11 bases separated the two germline ends. Per germline, CDR1 SGHVS and CDR2 FQNEAQ. The CDR3 totals 12 residues. This CDR3 reads CASSLVGKSAFF. The CDR3 nucleotides read TGTGCCAGCAGCTTAGTCGGGAAGTCGGCTTTCTTT.

This clone was detected only once. This sequence joins TRBV5-4 and TRBJ1-1; 9 bases map to TRBD1. The CDR3 is made up of 14 amino acids. The V and J ends lost 4 bases and 5 bases, in that order; junction bases with no gene match: 6. Germline loops: CDR1 SGHNT, CDR2 YYREEE (reference sequence). The CDR3 is CASSIQGARTEAFF. CDR3 nucleotide sequence: TGTGCCAGCAGCATACAGGGGGCGAGGACTGAAGCTTTCTTT.

The chain combines TRBV7-9 with TRBJ1-1; perhaps TRBD1 as D (5 bases). The CDR3 is 16 amino acids. The V end was cut by 3 bases, the J end by 1 base, with 15 bases between. CDR1 is SEHNR, CDR2 FQNEAQ, per germline (reference sequence). The CDR3, as DNA: TGTGCCAGCAGCTTGTATGGAGGGGCCGGGAACACTGAAGCTTTCTTT. It yields the protein CASSLYGGAGNTEAFF.

The chain couples TRBV15 to TRBJ1-6; D may be TRBD1 (5 bases). Germline CDR1 reads LNHNV; CDR2 reads YYDKDF (reference sequence). The CDR3 extends over 14 amino acids. The V end was cut by 4 bases, the J end by 9 bases, with 13 bases between. This CDR3 is CATSIDTGGSPLHF. The CDR3 bases are TGTGCCACCAGCATAGACACCGGGGGTTCACCCCTCCACTTT.

This chain joins TRBV30 and TRBJ2-3; D might be TRBD1 (5 bases). The ends were cut back, 5 bases at V and 6 bases at J, with 18 bases in the middle. The germline CDR1 and CDR2 sequences are GTSNPN and SVGIG (reference sequence). The CDR3 has 14 amino acids. The CDR3 region is CAWGARRLDDTQYF. The CDR3 DNA reads TGTGCCTGGGGGGCCCGGCGGTTAGACGATACGCAGTATTTT. Full variable domain (outside the CDR3, taken from reference TRBV30 and TRBJ2-3): SQTIHQWPATLVQPVGSPLSLECTVEGTSNPNLYWYRQAAGRGLQLLFYSVGIGQISSEVPQNLSASRPQDRQFILSSKKLLLSDSGFYLCAWGARRLDDTQYFGPGTRLTVL.

The rearrangement uses TRBV6-6 and TRBJ2-3, with 7 bases aligning to TRBD1. CDR3 length: 16 amino acids. V trimming: 7 bases; J trimming: 6 bases; junction bases outside the gene matches: 16. The germline V gene encodes CDR1 MNHNY and CDR2 SVGAGI (reference sequence). CDR3 sequence: CASNLRQGTAPDTQYF. The CDR3 nucleotides are TGTGCCAGCAATCTACGACAGGGTACGGCACCCGATACGCAGTATTTT.